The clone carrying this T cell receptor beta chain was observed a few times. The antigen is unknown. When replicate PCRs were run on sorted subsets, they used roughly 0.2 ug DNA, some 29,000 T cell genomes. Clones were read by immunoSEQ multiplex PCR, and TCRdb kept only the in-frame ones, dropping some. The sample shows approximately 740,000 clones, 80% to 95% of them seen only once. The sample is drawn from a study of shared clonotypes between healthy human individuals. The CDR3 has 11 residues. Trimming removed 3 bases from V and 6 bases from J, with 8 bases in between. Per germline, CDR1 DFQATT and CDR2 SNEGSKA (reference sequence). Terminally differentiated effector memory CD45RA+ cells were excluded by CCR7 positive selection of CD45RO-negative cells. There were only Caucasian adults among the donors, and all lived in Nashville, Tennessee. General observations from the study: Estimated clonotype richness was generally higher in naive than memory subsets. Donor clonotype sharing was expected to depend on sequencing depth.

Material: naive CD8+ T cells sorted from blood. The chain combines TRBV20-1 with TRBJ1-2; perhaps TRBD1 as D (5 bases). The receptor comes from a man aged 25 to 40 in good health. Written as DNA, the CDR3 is TGCAGTGCTAGTACGGGGGATGGCTACACCTTC. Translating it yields CSASTGDGYTF.